The rows below give T cell receptor beta chains drawn from one sample of a study of cytomegalovirus exposure and HLA in healthy donors. The method was immunoSEQ multiplex PCR; TCRdb's version includes in-frame clones alone and lacks a portion of them. The sample includes around 190,000 clones, 75% to 85% seen only once; the top ten take approximately 2.2%. The specimen sequenced was PBMCs. These receptors originate from a woman aged 45-59 years in good health and CMV-seronegative. The CDR3 runs from the conserved cysteine through the conserved F or W. D genes are given only for firm matches. Clone size is not always given. Where it is, it says once, few, many or a class for expanded clones.

TRBJ1-2,-,TRBD1,TRBV16,CASSQTGQGYGYTF,TGTGCCAGCAGCCAAACGGGACAGGGCTATGGCTACACCTTC
TRBJ1-1,-,-,TRBV7-2,CASSQVDRRNTEAFF,TGTGCCAGCAGCCAAGTTGACAGAAGGAACACTGAAGCTTTCTTT
TRBJ2-2,-,TRBD2,TRBV6-6,CASSYKGGATGELFF,TGTGCCAGCAGTTACAAGGGAGGGGCGACCGGGGAGCTGTTTTTT
TRBJ2-3,-,-,TRBV6-1,CASSDPGIQDTQYF,TGTGCCAGCAGTGACCCCGGGATTCAGGATACGCAGTATTTT
TRBJ2-5,-,TRBD2,TRBV5-1,CASSPLAGVEQETQYF,TGCGCCAGCAGCCCTCTCGCGGGAGTGGAGCAAGAGACCCAGTACTTC
TRBJ2-1,-,-,TRBV2,CASTLSYNEQFF,TGTGCCAGCACCCTTTCCTACAATGAGCAGTTCTTC
TRBJ2-3,-,-,TRBV7-9,CASSLSLAPDTQYF,TGTGCCAGCAGCTTATCACTAGCCCCAGATACGCAGTATTTT
TRBJ2-7,few,TRBD2,TRBV27,CASSPSLAGVRYEQYF,TGTGCCAGCAGTCCCTCCCTAGCGGGAGTTCGCTACGAGCAGTACTTC
TRBJ2-7,-,TRBD2,TRBV9,CASSAEGLAGEGSYEQYF,TGTGCCAGCAGCGCTGAGGGACTAGCGGGGGAGGGCTCCTACGAGCAGTACTTC
TRBJ2-3,-,TRBD2,TRBV18,CASSTRRREGDTQYF,TGTGCCAGCTCGACCCGTCGGCGGGAGGGAGATACGCAGTATTTT
TRBJ2-1,-,TRBD2,TRBV5-4,CASSLTLAALSSYNEQFF,TGTGCCAGCAGCTTGACTCTAGCGGCCCTGAGCTCCTACAATGAGCAGTTCTTC
TRBJ1-4,once,-,TRBV4-1,CASSLLRGTTTNEKLFF,TGCGCCAGCAGCCTACTCAGGGGTACCACAACTAATGAAAAACTGTTTTTT
TRBJ1-2,once,TRBD1,TRBV5-1,CASSLGQGTYGYTF,TGCGCCAGCAGCTTGGGACAGGGGACCTATGGCTACACCTTC
TRBJ1-1,-,-,TRBV11-2,CASSFAGLNTEAFF,TGTGCCAGCAGCTTCGCGGGTTTGAACACTGAAGCTTTCTTT
TRBJ1-4,-,-,TRBV9,CASSVGLTGDEKLFF,TGTGCCAGCAGCGTAGGTTTAACTGGTGATGAAAAACTGTTTTTT
TRBJ2-7,-,-,TRBV7-9,CASSLSLTTSSYEQYF,TGTGCCAGCAGTTTAAGTCTTACAACCAGCTCCTACGAGCAGTACTTC
TRBJ2-1,-,TRBD2,TRBV14,CASSRELWASGRDNEQFF,TGTGCCAGCAGCCGGGAGCTATGGGCTAGCGGGAGGGACAATGAGCAGTTCTTC
TRBJ2-3,-,TRBD2,TRBV9,CASGRALNTDTQYF,TGTGCCAGCGGGAGGGCCCTCAACACAGATACGCAGTATTTT
TRBJ1-2,-,-,TRBV9,CASSPTRQAYNYGYTF,TGTGCCAGCAGCCCAACCAGACAGGCTTATAACTATGGCTACACCTTC
TRBJ1-1,-,TRBD1,TRBV5-1,CASSPRTGTVNTEAFF,TGCGCCAGCAGCCCCCGGACAGGGACAGTGAACACTGAAGCTTTCTTT
TRBJ1-1,-,-,TRBV5-1,CASSSEYGTEAFF,TGCGCCAGCAGCTCGGAGTATGGCACTGAAGCTTTCTTT
TRBJ2-5,few,TRBD2,TRBV7-2,CASSSAGGGETQYF,TGTGCCAGCAGCTCGGCGGGAGGGGGAGAGACCCAGTACTTC
TRBJ2-3,-,TRBD1,TRBV2,CASRFQGVLTDTQYF,TGTGCCAGCAGATTTCAGGGGGTGTTGACAGATACGCAGTATTTT
TRBJ2-2,-,TRBD2,TRBV19,CASSPWTSGRGGTGELFF,TGTGCCAGTAGCCCCTGGACTAGCGGGAGGGGTGGCACCGGGGAGCTGTTTTTT
TRBJ2-7,-,-,TRBV6-5,CATGPPGRAPYEQYF,TGTGCCACTGGTCCACCAGGGCGAGCGCCCTACGAGCAGTACTTC
TRBJ1-1,-,-,TRBV5-1,CASSLGAGNTEAFF,TGCGCCAGCAGCCTGGGGGCCGGGAACACTGAAGCTTTCTTT
TRBJ1-1,-,-,TRBV23-1,CASSQIPRVNTEAFF,TGCGCCAGCAGTCAAATCCCTCGAGTGAACACTGAAGCTTTCTTT
TRBJ2-3,-,TRBD1,TRBV19,CASSVDRAYSTDTQYF,TGTGCCAGTAGTGTCGACAGGGCTTACAGCACAGATACGCAGTATTTT
TRBJ1-3,-,-,TRBV2,CAVLGGDGNTIYF,TGTGCCGTCCTGGGGGGGGATGGAAACACCATATATTTT
TRBJ1-2,-,-,TRBV28,CASSLGVDRTPYTF,TGTGCCAGCAGTTTAGGGGTTGACAGGACTCCTTACACCTTC
TRBJ2-1,-,-,TRBV7-9,CASSLGAYSSNEQFF,TGTGCCAGCAGCTTAGGCGCTTACTCCTCCAATGAGCAGTTCTTC
TRBJ1-4,-,TRBD1,TRBV7-9,CASSLAGTGAEKLFF,TGTGCCAGCAGCTTAGCCGGGACAGGTGCTGAAAAACTGTTTTTT
TRBJ2-2,-,-,TRBV2,CASSPWDTTSYTGEELFF,TGTGCCAGCAGTCCGTGGGACACCACCAGCTACACCGGGGAGGAGCTGTTTTTT
TRBJ1-4,-,-,TRBV11-2,CASSQTWEKLFF,TGTGCCAGCAGCCAGACATGGGAAAAACTGTTTTTT
TRBJ2-5,-,-,TRBV6-5,CASSLRGWETQYF,TGTGCCAGCAGTCTGAGGGGGTGGGAGACCCAGTACTTC
TRBJ1-1,-,-,TRBV28,CASSFSVDTEAFF,TGTGCCAGCAGTTTTTCAGTGGACACTGAAGCTTTCTTT